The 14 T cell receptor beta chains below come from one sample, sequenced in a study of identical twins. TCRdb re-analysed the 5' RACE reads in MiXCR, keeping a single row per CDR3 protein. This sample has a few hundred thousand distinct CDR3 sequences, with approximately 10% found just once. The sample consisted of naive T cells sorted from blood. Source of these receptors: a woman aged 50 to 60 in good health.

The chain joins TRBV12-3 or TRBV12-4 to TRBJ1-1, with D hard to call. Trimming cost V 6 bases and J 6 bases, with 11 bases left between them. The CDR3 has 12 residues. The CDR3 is CASRRRTSEAFF. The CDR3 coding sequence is TGTGCCAGCAGACGTAGGACGTCTGAAGCTTTCTTT.

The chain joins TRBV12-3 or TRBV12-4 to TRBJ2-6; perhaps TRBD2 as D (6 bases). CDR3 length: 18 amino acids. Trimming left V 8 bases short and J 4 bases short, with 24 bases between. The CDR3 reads CASGHAGLASGGANVLTF. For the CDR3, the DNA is TGTGCCAGCGGGCATGCGGGGCTTGCCTCCGGAGGGGCCAACGTCCTGACTTTC.

The CDR3 loop is CATSRDPRYEQYF. The CDR3 bases are TGTGCCACCAGCAGAGACCCCAGGTACGAGCAGTACTTC. The genes are TRBV15 and TRBJ2-7; D unclear. The CDR3 runs to 13 residues. The V gene's germline CDR1 is LNHNV and CDR2 YYDKDF (reference sequence). Trimming cost V 0 bases and J 4 bases, with 7 bases left between them.

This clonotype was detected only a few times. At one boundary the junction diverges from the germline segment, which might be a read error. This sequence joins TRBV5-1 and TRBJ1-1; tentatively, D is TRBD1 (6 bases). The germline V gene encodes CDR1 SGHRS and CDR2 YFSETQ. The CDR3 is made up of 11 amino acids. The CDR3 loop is CASSLGLDRLF. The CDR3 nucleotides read TGCGCCAGCAGCTTGGGGTTGGACAGACTGTTT.

The CDR3 region has the DNA TGTGCCAGCTCACCTCTGGGACTAGCGGGAACCGATACGCAGTATTTT. This encodes CASSPLGLAGTDTQYF. The chain uses TRBV18 and TRBJ2-3; 13 bases map to TRBD2. Trimming cost V 3 bases and J 6 bases; bases outside gene matches: 6. Germline CDR1 KGHSH, CDR2 LQKENI. CDR3 size: 16 residues.

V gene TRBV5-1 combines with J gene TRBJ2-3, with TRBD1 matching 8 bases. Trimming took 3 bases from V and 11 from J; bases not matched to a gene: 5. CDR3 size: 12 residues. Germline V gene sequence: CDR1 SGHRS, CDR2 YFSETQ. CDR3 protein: CASSSGQEQQYF. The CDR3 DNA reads TGCGCCAGCAGCTCGGGACAGGAGCAGCAGTATTTT.

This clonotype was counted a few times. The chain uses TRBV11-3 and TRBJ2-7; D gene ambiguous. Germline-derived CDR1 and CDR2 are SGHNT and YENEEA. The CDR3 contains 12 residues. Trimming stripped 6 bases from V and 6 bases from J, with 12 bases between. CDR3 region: CASSPESGEQYF. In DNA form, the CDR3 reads TGTGCCAGCAGTCCAGAGTCCGGCGAGCAGTACTTC.

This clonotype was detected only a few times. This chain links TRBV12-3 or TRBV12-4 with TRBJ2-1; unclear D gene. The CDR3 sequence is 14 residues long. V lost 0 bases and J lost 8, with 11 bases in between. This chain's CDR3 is CASSLARRDHEQFF. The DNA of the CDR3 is TGTGCCAGCAGTTTAGCGCGGCGAGATCATGAGCAGTTCTTC.

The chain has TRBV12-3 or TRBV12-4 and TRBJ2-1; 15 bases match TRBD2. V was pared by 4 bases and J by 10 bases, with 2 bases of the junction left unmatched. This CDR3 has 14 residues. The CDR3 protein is CASSSGTSGREQFF. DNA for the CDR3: TGTGCCAGCAGTTCCGGGACTAGCGGGAGGGAGCAGTTCTTC.

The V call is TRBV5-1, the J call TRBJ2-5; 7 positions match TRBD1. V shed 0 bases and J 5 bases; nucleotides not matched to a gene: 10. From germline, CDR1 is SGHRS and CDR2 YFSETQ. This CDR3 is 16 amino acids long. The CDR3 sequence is CASSLAIGTVGETQYF. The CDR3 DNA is TGCGCCAGCAGCTTGGCCATCGGGACAGTCGGGGAGACCCAGTACTTC.

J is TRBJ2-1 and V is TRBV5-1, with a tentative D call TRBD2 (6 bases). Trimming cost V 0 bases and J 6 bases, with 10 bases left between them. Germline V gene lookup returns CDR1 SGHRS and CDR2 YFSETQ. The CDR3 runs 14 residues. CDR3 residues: CASSLGLGINEQFF. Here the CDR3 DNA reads TGCGCCAGCAGCTTGGGACTAGGGATCAATGAGCAGTTCTTC.

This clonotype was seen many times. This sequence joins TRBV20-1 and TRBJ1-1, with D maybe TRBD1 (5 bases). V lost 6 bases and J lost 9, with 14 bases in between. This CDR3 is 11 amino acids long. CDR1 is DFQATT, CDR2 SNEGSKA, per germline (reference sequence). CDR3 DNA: TGCAGTGCCCCGCGGGGGTCCAAAGCTTTCTTT. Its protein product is CSAPRGSKAFF.

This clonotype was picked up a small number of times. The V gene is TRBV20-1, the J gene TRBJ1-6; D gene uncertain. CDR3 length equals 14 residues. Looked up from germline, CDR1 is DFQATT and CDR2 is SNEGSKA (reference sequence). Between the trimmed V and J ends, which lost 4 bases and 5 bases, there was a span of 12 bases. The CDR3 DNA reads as TGCAGTGCTAAGCCGCAGCTTAATAATTCACCCCTCCACTTT. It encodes CSAKPQLNNSPLHF.

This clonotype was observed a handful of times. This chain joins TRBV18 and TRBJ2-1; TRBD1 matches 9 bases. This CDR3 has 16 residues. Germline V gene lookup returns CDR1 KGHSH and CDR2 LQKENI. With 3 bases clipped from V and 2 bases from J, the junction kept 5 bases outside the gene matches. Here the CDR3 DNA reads TGTGCCAGCTCACCCGGGACAGGGCTTACCTACAATGAGCAGTTCTTC. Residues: CASSPGTGLTYNEQFF. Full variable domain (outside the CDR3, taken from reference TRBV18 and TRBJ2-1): NAGVMQNPRHLVRRRGQEARLRCSPMKGHSHVYWYRQLPEEGLKFMVYLQKENIIDESGMPKERFSAEFPKEGPSILRIQQVVRGDSAAYFCASSPGTGLTYNEQFFGPGTRLTVL.